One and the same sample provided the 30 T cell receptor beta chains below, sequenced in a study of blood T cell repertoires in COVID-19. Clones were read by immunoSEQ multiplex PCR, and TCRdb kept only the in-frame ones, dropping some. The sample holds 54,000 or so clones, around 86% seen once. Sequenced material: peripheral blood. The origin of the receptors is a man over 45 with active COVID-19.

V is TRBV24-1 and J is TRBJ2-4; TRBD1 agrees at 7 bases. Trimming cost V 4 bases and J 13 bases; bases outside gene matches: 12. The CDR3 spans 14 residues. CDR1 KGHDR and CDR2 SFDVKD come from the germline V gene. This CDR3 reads CATSEGLNRGQQYF. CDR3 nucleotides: TGTGCCACCAGTGAAGGGCTTAACAGGGGACAACAGTACTTC.

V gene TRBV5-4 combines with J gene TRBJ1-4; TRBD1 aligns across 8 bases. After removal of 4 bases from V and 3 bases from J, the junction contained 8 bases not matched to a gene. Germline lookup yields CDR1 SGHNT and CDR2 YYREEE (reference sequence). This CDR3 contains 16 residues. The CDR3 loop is CASSHRGQGPNEKLFF. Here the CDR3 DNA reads TGTGCCAGCAGCCACCGAGGACAGGGCCCTAATGAAAAACTGTTTTTT.

The CDR3 region has the DNA TGCGCCAGCAGCTTGGAGGACACCTACGAGCAGTACTTC. Residues: CASSLEDTYEQYF. V is TRBV5-1 and J is TRBJ2-7, with D possibly being TRBD1 (5 bases). V shed 0 bases and J shed 2 bases, with 6 bases lying between them. The CDR3 spans 13 residues. Per germline, CDR1 SGHRS and CDR2 YFSETQ.

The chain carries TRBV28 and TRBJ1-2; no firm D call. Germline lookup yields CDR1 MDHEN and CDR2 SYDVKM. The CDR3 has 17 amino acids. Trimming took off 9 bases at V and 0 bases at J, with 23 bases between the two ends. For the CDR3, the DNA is TGTGCCAGTGTAAACCCACCCACTGGTCAAGCTAACTATGGCTACACCTTC. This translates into CASVNPPTGQANYGYTF.

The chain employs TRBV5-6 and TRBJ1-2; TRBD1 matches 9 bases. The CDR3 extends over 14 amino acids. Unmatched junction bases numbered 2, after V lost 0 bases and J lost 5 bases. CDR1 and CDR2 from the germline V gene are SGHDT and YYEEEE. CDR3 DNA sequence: TGTGCCAGCAGCTTGGACAGGGGGCGGTATGGCTACACCTTC. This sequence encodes CASSLDRGRYGYTF.

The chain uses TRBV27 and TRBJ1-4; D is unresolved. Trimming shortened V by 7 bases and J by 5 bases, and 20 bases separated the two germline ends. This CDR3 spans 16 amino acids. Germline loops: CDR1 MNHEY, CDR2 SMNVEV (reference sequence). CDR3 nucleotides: TGTGCCAGCACCCCCAAATGGGCAGGATGGAATGAAAAACTGTTTTTT. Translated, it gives CASTPKWAGWNEKLFF.

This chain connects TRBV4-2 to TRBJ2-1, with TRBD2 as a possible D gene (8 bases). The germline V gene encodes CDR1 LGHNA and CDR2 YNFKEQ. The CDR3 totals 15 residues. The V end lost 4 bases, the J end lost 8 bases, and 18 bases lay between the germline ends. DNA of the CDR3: TGTGCCAGCAGCCCCAGGGGACTAGGGGGCGATGAGCAGTTCTTC. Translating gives CASSPRGLGGDEQFF.

The CDR3 nucleotides read TGTGCCAGCAGCCAACTAGGTCAGGGGGCGCGGGGAAACACCATATATTTT. Its translation: CASSQLGQGARGNTIYF. The chain recombines TRBV28 with TRBJ1-3; 8 nucleotides agree with TRBD1. V lost 6 bases and J lost 4; bases outside the gene matches: 14. Germline V CDR1 and CDR2: MDHEN, SYDVKM. The length of the CDR3 is 17 residues.

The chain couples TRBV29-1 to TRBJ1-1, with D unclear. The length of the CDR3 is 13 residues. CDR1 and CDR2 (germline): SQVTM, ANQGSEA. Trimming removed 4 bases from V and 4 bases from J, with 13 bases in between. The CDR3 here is CSVVGGPPTEAFF. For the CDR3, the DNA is TGCAGCGTTGTGGGAGGGCCCCCCACTGAAGCTTTCTTT.

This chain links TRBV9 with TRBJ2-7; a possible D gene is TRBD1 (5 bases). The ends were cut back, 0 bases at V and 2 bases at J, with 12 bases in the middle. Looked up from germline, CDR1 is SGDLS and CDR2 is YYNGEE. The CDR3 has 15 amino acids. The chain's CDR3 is CASSVAGQSPYEQYF. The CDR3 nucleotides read TGTGCCAGCAGCGTAGCTGGACAATCCCCCTACGAGCAGTACTTC.

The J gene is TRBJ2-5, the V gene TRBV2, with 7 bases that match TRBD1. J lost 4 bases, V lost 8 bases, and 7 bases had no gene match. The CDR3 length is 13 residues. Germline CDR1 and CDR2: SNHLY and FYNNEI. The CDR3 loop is CASGTRGRETQYF. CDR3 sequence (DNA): TGTGCCAGCGGTACTAGGGGGCGAGAGACCCAGTACTTC.

This CDR3 is CASSIRGPYDAGKNIQYF. As DNA, the CDR3 is TGTGCCAGTAGTATAAGGGGGCCCTATGACGCCGGCAAAAACATTCAGTACTTC. The chain recombines TRBV19 with TRBJ2-4; 7 nucleotides agree with TRBD1. Germline loops: CDR1 LNHDA, CDR2 SQIVND (reference sequence). The V segment lost 2 bases and the J segment 3 bases; nucleotides outside the gene matches: 13. The CDR3 sequence is 18 residues long.

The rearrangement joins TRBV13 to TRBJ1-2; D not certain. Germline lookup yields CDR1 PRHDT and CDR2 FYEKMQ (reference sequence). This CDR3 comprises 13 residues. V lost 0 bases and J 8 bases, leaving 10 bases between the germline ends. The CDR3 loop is CASSLGLGGGYTF. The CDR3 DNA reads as TGTGCCAGCAGCTTAGGTCTTGGCGGGGGCTACACCTTC.

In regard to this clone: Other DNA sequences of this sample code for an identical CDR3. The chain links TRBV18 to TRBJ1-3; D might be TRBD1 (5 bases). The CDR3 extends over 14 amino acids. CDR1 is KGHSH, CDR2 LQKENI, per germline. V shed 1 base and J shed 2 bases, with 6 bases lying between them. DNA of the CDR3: TGTGCCAGCTCACCACAAGGGGCTGGAAACACCATATATTTT. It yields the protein CASSPQGAGNTIYF.

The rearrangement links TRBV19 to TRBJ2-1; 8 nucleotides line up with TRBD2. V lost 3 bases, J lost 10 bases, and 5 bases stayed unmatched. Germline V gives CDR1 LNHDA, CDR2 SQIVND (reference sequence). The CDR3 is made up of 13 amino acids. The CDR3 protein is CASSITSGGEQFF. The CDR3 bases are TGTGCCAGTAGTATTACTAGCGGCGGAGAGCAGTTCTTC.

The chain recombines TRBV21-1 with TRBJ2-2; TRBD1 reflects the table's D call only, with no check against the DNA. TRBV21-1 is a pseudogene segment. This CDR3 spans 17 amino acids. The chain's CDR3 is CASSFWTRRVNTGELFF. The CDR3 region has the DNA TGTGCCAGCAGCTTCTGGACAAGAAGGGTAAACACCGGGGAGCTGTTTTTT.

CDR3 nucleotide sequence: TGTGCCACCAGCGGCCCTGGGAAGGGGGGGGCAGATACGCAGTATTTT. It encodes CATSGPGKGGADTQYF. This chain joins TRBV15 and TRBJ2-3, with D possibly being TRBD2 (7 bases). CDR3 size: 16 residues. Trimming took off 5 bases at V and 4 bases at J, with 19 bases between the two ends. Germline V gene lookup returns CDR1 LNHNV and CDR2 YYDKDF (reference sequence).

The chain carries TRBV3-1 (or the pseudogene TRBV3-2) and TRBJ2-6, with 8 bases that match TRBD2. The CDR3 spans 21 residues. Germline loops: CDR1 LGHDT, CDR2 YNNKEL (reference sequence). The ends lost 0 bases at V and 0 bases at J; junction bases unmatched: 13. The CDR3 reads CASSQDRGGGLGPSGANVLTF. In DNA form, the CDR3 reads TGTGCCAGCAGCCAAGATCGAGGCGGGGGGCTAGGACCCTCTGGGGCCAACGTCCTGACTTTC.

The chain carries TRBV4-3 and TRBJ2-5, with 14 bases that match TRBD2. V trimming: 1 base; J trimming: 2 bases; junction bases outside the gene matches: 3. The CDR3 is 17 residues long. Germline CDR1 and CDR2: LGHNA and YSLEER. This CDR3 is CASSQGTSGGSQETQYF. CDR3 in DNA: TGCGCCAGCAGCCAAGGGACTAGCGGGGGGTCACAAGAGACCCAGTACTTC.

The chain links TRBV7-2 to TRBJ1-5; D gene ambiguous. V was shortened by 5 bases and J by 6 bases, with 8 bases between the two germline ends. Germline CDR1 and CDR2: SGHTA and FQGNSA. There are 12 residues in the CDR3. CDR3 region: CASSPSGQPQHF. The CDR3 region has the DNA TGTGCCAGCAGCCCCTCCGGTCAGCCCCAGCATTTT.

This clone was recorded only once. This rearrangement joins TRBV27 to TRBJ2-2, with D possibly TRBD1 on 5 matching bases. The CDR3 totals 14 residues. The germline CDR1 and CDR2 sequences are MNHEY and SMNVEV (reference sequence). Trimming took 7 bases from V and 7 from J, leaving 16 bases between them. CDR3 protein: CASTLQGAGGELFF. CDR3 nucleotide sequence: TGTGCCAGCACCCTCCAGGGTGCCGGCGGGGAGCTGTTTTTT.

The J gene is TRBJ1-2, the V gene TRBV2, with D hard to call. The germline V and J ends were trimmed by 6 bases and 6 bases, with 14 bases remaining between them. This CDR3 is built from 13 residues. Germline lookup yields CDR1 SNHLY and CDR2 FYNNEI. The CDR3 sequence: CASRTHDPDGYTF. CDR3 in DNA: TGTGCCAGCAGGACTCACGACCCAGATGGCTACACCTTC. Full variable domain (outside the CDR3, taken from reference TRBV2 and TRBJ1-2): EPEVTQTPSHQVTQMGQEVILRCVPISNHLYFYWYRQILGQKVEFLVSFYNNEISEKSEIFDDQFSVERPDGSNFTLKIRSTKLEDSAMYFCASRTHDPDGYTFGSGTRLTVV.

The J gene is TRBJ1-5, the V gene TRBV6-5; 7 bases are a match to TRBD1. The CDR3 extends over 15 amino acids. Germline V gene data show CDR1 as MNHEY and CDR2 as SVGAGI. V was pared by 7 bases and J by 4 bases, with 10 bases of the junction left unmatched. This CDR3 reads CASTPDRSGNQPQHF. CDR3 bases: TGTGCCAGCACTCCGGACAGGTCTGGAAATCAGCCCCAGCATTTT.

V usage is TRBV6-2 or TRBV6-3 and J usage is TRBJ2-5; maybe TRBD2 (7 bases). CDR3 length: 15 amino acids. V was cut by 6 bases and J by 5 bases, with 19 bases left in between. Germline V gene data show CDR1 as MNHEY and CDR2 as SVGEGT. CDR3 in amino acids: CASSPSLAGAETQYF. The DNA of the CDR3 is TGTGCCAGCAGCCCCTCTCTGGCGGGGGCGGAGACCCAGTACTTC.

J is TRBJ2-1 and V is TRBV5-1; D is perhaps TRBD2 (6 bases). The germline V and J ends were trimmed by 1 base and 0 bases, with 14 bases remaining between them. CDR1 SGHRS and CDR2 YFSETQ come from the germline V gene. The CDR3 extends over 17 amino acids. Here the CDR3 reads CASSLRLGGSSYNEQFF. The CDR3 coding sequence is TGCGCCAGCAGCTTGCGACTAGGCGGTAGCTCCTACAATGAGCAGTTCTTC.

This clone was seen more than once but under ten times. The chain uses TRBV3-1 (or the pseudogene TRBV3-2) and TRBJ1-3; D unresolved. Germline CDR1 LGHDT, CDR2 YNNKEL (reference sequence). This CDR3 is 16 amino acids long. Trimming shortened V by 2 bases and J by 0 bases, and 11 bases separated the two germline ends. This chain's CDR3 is CASSQRKFSSGNTIYF. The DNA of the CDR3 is TGTGCCAGCAGCCAAAGAAAGTTCAGCTCTGGAAACACCATATATTTT.

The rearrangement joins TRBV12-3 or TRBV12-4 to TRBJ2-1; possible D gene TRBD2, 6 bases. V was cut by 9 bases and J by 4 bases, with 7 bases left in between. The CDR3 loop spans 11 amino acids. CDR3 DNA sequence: TGTGCCAGTAGCGGATACAATGAGCAGTTCTTC. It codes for CASSGYNEQFF.

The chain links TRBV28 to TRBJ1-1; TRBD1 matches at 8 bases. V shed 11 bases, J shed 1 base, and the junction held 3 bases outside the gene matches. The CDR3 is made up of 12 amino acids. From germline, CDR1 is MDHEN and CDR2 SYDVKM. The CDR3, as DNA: TGTGCCGGACAGGGCTCGAACACTGAAGCTTTCTTT. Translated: CAGQGSNTEAFF.

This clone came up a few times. As DNA, the CDR3 is TGTGCCAGCAACCGGGACAGGGGTGCCTACGAGCAGTACTTC. Residues: CASNRDRGAYEQYF. The genes are TRBV2 and TRBJ2-7; 10 nucleotides line up with TRBD1. V dropped 7 bases and J dropped 2; count of bases not matched to a gene: 5. The CDR3 runs to 14 residues. CDR1 and CDR2 from the germline V gene are SNHLY and FYNNEI.

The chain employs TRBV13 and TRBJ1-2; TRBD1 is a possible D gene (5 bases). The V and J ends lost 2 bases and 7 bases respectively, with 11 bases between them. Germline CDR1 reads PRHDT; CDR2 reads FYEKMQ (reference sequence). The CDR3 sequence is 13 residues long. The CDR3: CASSLSQGFGYTF. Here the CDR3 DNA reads TGTGCCAGCAGCTTAAGCCAGGGCTTTGGCTACACCTTC.